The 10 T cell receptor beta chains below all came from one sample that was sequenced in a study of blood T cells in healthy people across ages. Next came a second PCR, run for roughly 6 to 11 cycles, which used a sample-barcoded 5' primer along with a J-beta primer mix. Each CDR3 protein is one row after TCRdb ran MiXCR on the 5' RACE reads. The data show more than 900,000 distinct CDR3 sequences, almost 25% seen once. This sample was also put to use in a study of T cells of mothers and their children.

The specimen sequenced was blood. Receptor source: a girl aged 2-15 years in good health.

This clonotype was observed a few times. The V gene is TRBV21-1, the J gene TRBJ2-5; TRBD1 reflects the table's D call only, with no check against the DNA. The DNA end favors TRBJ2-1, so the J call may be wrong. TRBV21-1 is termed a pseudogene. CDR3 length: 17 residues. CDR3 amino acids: CASTYRRETGRDNEQFF. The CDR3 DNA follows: TGTGCCAGCACCTACCGTCGAGAGACAGGGAGAGACAATGAGCAGTTCTTC.

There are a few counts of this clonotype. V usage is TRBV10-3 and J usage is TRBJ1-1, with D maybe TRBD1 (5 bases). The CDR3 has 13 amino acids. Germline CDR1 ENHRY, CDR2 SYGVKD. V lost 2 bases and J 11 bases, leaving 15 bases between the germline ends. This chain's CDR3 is CAISELDSEEAFF. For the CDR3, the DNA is TGTGCCATCAGTGAGCTCGACAGCGAAGAGGCTTTCTTT.

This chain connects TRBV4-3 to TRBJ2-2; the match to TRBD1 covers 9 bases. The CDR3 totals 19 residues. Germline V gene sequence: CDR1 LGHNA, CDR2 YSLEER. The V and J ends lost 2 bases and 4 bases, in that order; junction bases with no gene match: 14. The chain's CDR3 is CASSQPRTPGQGFTGELFF. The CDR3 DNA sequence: TGCGCCAGCAGCCAACCACGAACGCCGGGACAGGGTTTCACCGGGGAGCTGTTTTTT.

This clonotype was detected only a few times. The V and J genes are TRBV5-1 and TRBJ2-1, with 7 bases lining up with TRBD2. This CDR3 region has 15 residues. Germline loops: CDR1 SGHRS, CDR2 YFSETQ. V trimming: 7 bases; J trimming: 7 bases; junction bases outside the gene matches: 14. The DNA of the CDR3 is TGCGCCAGCGGAACCGGGGAGGGCTTGGGGAATGAGCAGTTCTTC. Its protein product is CASGTGEGLGNEQFF.

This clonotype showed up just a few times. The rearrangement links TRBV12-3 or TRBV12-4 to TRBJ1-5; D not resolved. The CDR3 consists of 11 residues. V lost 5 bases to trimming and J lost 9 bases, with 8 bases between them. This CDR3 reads CASSRIAPQHF. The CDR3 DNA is TGTGCCAGCAGTCGCATAGCGCCCCAGCATTTT.

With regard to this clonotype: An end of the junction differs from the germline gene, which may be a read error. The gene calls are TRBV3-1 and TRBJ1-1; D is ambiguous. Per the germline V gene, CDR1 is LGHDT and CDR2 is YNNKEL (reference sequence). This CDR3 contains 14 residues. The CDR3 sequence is CASSQGYESTGAFF. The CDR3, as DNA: TGTGCCAGCAGCCAGGGTTATGAGTCCACTGGAGCTTTCTTT.

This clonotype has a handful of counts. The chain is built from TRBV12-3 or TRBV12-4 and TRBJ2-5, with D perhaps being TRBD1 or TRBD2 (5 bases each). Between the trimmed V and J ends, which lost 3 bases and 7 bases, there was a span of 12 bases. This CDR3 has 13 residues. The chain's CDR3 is CASSLEAGRTQYF. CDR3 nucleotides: TGTGCCAGCAGTTTGGAGGCAGGGAGGACCCAGTACTTC.

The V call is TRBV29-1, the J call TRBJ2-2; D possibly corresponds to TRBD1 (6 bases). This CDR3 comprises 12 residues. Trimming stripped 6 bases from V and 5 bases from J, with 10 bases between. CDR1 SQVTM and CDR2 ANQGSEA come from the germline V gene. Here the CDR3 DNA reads TGCAGCGTCGTACAGGGTACCGGGGAGCTGTTTTTT. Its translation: CSVVQGTGELFF.

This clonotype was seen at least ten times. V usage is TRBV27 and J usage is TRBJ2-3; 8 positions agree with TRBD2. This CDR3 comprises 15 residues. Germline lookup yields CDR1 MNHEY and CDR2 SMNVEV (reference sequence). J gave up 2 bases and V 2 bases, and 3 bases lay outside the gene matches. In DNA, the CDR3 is TGTGCCAGCAGTTTAGACGGACTAGCCACAGATACGCAGTATTTT. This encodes CASSLDGLATDTQYF.

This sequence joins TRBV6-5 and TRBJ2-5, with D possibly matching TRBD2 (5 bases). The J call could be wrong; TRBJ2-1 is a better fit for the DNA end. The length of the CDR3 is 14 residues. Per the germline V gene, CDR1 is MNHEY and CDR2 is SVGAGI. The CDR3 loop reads CASSPSAEYNEQFF. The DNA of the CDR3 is TGTGCCAGCAGCCCATCAGCGGAGTACAATGAGCAGTTCTTC.